The 13 T cell receptor beta chains presented below share a single source sample, sequenced in a study of T-cell reconstitution after alpha-beta-depleted transplantation in children. A library of TCRbeta sequences, prepared with unique molecular identifiers, was generated. From the PCR reads, TCRdb called clonotypes with MiXCR, one entry per CDR3 protein. The sample gives 600,000 to 700,000 distinct CDR3 sequences, roughly 17% of which show up once; 0.85% to 1.3% is in the top ten. The specimen was PBMCs from the stem cell graft donor, collected from the stem cell graft. These receptors came from a human donor who donated a stem cell graft to a child with acute myeloid leukemia.

The V and J genes are TRBV29-1 and TRBJ2-5; a possible D gene is TRBD2 (6 bases). The CDR3 extends over 13 amino acids. Germline values: CDR1 SQVTM, CDR2 ANQGSEA. The V end was cut by 6 bases, the J end by 4 bases, with 15 bases between. In nucleotides, the CDR3 is TGCAGCGTCCTGGGGGGATTCGTAGAGACCCAGTACTTC. It is translated as CSVLGGFVETQYF.

This clonotype was seen only a few times. In DNA form, the CDR3 reads TGTGCCCCTCGAGGGTTCGGGCGGTTTAGCACAGATACGCAGTATTTT. As protein: CAPRGFGRFSTDTQYF. The chain carries TRBV21-1 and TRBJ2-3; the DNA was not compared with TRBD1, the D call given in the table. TRBV21-1 corresponds to a pseudogene. The CDR3 has 16 residues.

In this sample, this clonotype turned up many times. The chain joins TRBV20-1 to TRBJ2-5; D not resolved. V shed 3 bases and J shed 3 bases, with 2 bases lying between them. This CDR3 is 10 amino acids long. The germline V gene has CDR1 DFQATT and CDR2 SNEGSKA (reference sequence). The chain's CDR3 is CSASKETQYF. The CDR3 DNA follows: TGCAGTGCTAGTAAAGAGACCCAGTACTTC.

V gene TRBV7-2 combines with J gene TRBJ2-2; 11 bases map to TRBD2. The CDR3 loop spans 16 amino acids. With 6 bases clipped from V and 6 bases from J, the junction kept 9 bases outside the gene matches. Germline V gives CDR1 SGHTA, CDR2 FQGNSA. The CDR3 coding sequence is TGTGCCAGCAGTTCCGGTCTAGCGGGGGGTGCCGGGGAGCTGTTTTTT. Translating it yields CASSSGLAGGAGELFF.

This clonotype was counted between two and nine times. The rearrangement joins TRBV7-2 to TRBJ1-1; 7 bases fit TRBD1. The CDR3 covers 17 residues. The germline V gene has CDR1 SGHTA and CDR2 FQGNSA. The J segment lost 1 base and the V segment lost 2 bases, leaving 10 bases of the junction unmatched. The CDR3 DNA follows: TGTGCCAGCAGCTTACAGTGGTTGGGACAGCCGAACACTGAAGCTTTCTTT. This encodes CASSLQWLGQPNTEAFF.

This clonotype came up a few times. This chain links TRBV4-3 with TRBJ1-2; 7 nucleotides line up with TRBD1. The length of the CDR3 is 17 residues. Germline lookup yields CDR1 LGHNA and CDR2 YSLEER. V lost 0 bases and J lost 8; bases outside the gene matches: 15. The CDR3 region is CASSQEFGDPRGKGYTF. For the CDR3, the DNA is TGCGCCAGCAGCCAAGAATTCGGGGACCCCAGGGGGAAAGGCTACACCTTC.

A few counts support this clonotype. The chain couples TRBV24-1 to TRBJ2-1; TRBD2 matches at 16 bases. CDR1 and CDR2 (germline): KGHDR, SFDVKD. This CDR3 comprises 18 residues. J lost 5 bases, V lost 9 bases, and 12 bases had no gene match. CDR3 in DNA: TGTGCCACCCCCGGGACTAGCGGGGGGGAGGGCCAGAACAATGAGCAGTTCTTC. It yields the protein CATPGTSGGEGQNNEQFF.

The chain has TRBV7-8 and TRBJ1-2; TRBD1 matches 10 bases. Germline V gives CDR1 SGHVS, CDR2 FQNEAQ. The ends lost 4 bases at V and 3 bases at J; junction bases unmatched: 11. The CDR3 extends over 17 amino acids. The CDR3 bases are TGTGCCAGCAGCTCACGACAGGGGGCGAGGCGCGACTATGGCTACACCTTC. This translates into CASSSRQGARRDYGYTF.

Remarks on this clonotype: This could be a read error, since a much larger clone is one nucleotide away. This chain links TRBV20-1 with TRBJ2-7; 14 positions match TRBD2. The CDR3 length is 17 residues. CDR1 and CDR2 from the germline V gene are DFQATT and SNEGSKA (reference sequence). The chain's CDR3 is CCARGQTSGGAVGEQYF. The CDR3 region has the DNA TGCTGTGCTAGAGGCCAGACTAGCGGGGGGGCCGTAGGCGAGCAGTACTTC.

This clonotype appeared a single time. J is TRBJ2-5 and V is TRBV14, with 9 bases that match TRBD2. The germline gives CDR1 SGHDN, CDR2 FVKESK. The CDR3 loop spans 16 amino acids. J gave up 5 bases and V 5 bases, and 12 bases lay outside the gene matches. CDR3 region: CASSSAPLAGTETQYF. Here the CDR3 DNA reads TGTGCCAGCAGCTCCGCTCCTCTAGCGGGGACGGAGACCCAGTACTTC.

This clonotype has a handful of counts. The genes are TRBV19 and TRBJ1-2; D unclear. Germline V CDR1 and CDR2: LNHDA, SQIVND (reference sequence). CDR3 size: 11 residues. Between the trimmed V and J ends, which lost 10 bases and 6 bases, there was a span of 12 bases. CDR3 DNA: TGTGCCATAGAGGTACAAAATGGCTACACCTTC. Translated: CAIEVQNGYTF. The variable domain in full, completed from reference TRBV19 and TRBJ1-2, reads DGGITQSPKYLFRKEGQNVTLSCEQNLNHDAMYWYRQDPGQGLRLIYYSQIVNDFQKGDIAEGYSVSREKKESFPLTVTSAQKNPTAFYLCAIEVQNGYTFGSGTRLTVV.

This clonotype was seen at least ten times. The rearrangement links TRBV28 to TRBJ2-7; 12 nucleotides line up with TRBD2. V shed 5 bases and J 1 base; nucleotides not matched to a gene: 3. Germline V gene sequence: CDR1 MDHEN, CDR2 SYDVKM. The CDR3 contains 15 residues. CDR3 coding DNA: TGTGCCAGCAGTCAGACTAGCGGGGGATCCTACGAGCAGTACGTC. Protein: CASSQTSGGSYEQYV.

The V and J genes are TRBV4-3 and TRBJ2-3; D remains ambiguous. In germline, CDR1 is LGHNA, CDR2 YSLEER. The CDR3 runs to 13 residues. Deletions cut 4 bases from V and 5 bases from J, with 10 bases between. The CDR3 region has the DNA TGCGCCAGCAGCCCTACATATGTAGATACGCAGTATTTT. Translated, it gives CASSPTYVDTQYF.